Listed below are T cell receptor beta chains from one sample, sequenced in a study of blood T cells in healthy people across ages. Each CDR3 protein is one row after TCRdb ran MiXCR on the 5' RACE reads. The data show about 2 million distinct CDR3 sequences, roughly 50% seen once. Specimen: blood. These receptors were collected from a woman between 40 and 50 years old in good health. Both conserved end residues are part of each CDR3. Fields, in order: CDR3 protein, clone size, V gene. A clone size is listed for some rows: how often the clone was seen (once, few, many), or a class if it is expanded.

CASQGWRSEAFF | many | TRBV28
CSANPRVAGMEKTQYF | . | TRBV20-1
CASSPIHSYEQYF | . | TRBV7-9
CASSAQNGLRGYTF | . | TRBV11-1
CASSLRQGTNEKLFF | . | TRBV27
CASSLDGRIQETQYF | few | TRBV5-6
CASSLLRGQEQFF | . | TRBV11-3
CAIQLSGVNEQFF | . | TRBV6-2/TRBV6-3
CASSQATGTANEKLFF | . | TRBV4-1
CASSPCTGGAGELFF | . | TRBV27
CASALVGANVLTF | . | TRBV7-9
CASRGATGTDTQYF | . | TRBV4-3